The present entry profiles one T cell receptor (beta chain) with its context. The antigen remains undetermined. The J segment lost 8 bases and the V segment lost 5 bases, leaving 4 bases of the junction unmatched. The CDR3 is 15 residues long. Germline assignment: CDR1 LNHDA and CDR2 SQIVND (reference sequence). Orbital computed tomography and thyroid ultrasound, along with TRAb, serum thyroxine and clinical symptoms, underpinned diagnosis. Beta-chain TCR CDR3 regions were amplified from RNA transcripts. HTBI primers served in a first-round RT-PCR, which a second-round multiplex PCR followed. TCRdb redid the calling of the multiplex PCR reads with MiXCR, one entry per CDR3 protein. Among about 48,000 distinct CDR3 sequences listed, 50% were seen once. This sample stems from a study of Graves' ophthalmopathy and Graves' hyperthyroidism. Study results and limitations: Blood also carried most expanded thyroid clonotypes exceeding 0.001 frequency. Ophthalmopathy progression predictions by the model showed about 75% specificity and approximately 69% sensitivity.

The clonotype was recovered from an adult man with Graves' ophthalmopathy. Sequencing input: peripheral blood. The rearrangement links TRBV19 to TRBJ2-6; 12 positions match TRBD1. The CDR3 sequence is CASSGTGGITNVLTF. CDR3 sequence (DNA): TGTGCCAGTAGTGGGACAGGGGGCATTACCAACGTCCTGACTTTC.